These 19 T cell receptor beta chains originate from one sample sequenced in a study of blood T cell repertoires in COVID-19. The protocol was immunoSEQ multiplex PCR, while the TCRdb copy is restricted to in-frame clones and leaves out a portion. The table records about 110,000 clones, more than 80% of them present only once. The source material was peripheral blood. These receptors came from a woman aged 40 to 50 with acute or convalescent COVID-19.

The DNA for the CDR3 is TGCGCCAGCAGTCCCCGCCCCGGTTCACCCCTCCACTTT. Amino acids: CASSPRPGSPLHF. V gene TRBV5-1 combines with J gene TRBJ1-6; D is unresolved. The CDR3 runs to 13 residues. The V end lost 5 bases, the J end lost 9 bases, and 12 bases lay between the germline ends. CDR1 and CDR2 from the germline V gene are SGHRS and YFSETQ.

This clone was found a few times. This sequence joins TRBV5-1 and TRBJ2-3; 10 nucleotides match TRBD2. V lost 3 bases, J lost 5 bases, and 3 bases stayed unmatched. The CDR3 contains 14 residues. Germline V gene sequence: CDR1 SGHRS, CDR2 YFSETQ. CDR3 DNA sequence: TGCGCCAGCAGCTCAGCGGGGGGGCTAGATACGCAGTATTTT. Encoded protein: CASSSAGGLDTQYF.

CDR3 coding DNA: TGCAGCGCCGCCTGGAGCACCGGGGAGCTGTTTTTT. It is translated as CSAAWSTGELFF. The V call is TRBV29-1, the J call TRBJ2-2, with unresolved D. V shed 7 bases and J shed 4 bases, with 10 bases lying between them. Germline V gene sequence: CDR1 SQVTM, CDR2 ANQGSEA. The CDR3 is 12 residues long.

The chain couples TRBV15 to TRBJ1-2; tentatively, D is TRBD1 (5 bases). In germline, CDR1 is LNHNV, CDR2 YYDKDF (reference sequence). Trimming pared 4 bases from V and 7 bases from J, leaving 13 bases between. CDR3 length equals 13 residues. Here the CDR3 DNA reads TGTGCCACCAGCACCCGTCAGGGCATTGGCTACACCTTC. Its translation is CATSTRQGIGYTF. Based on the CDR3 plus reference TRBV15 and TRBJ1-2, the full variable domain is DAMVIQNPRYQVTQFGKPVTLSCSQTLNHNVMYWYQQKSSQAPKLLFHYYDKDFNNEADTPDNFQSRRPNTSFCFLDIRSPGLGDTAMYLCATSTRQGIGYTFGSGTRLTVV.

The count of this clone is one. This chain links TRBV4-3 with TRBJ1-2; D may be TRBD1 (5 bases). The germline CDR1 and CDR2 sequences are LGHNA and YSLEER. This CDR3 comprises 18 residues. V lost 0 bases and J 5 bases, leaving 22 bases between the germline ends. Written as DNA, the CDR3 is TGCGCCAGCAGCCAAGATGCCCAGGGCTCCAGGACACAGTATGGCTACACCTTC. Translation: CASSQDAQGSRTQYGYTF.

This clone was counted between two and nine times. V and J are TRBV5-1 and TRBJ1-1, with D maybe TRBD1 (5 bases). V was trimmed by 1 base and J by 0 bases, leaving 7 bases between them. The germline V gene encodes CDR1 SGHRS and CDR2 YFSETQ. The CDR3 has 14 residues. The CDR3 DNA reads as TGCGCCAGCAGCTTGATGGGGCTGAACACTGAAGCTTTCTTT. Residues: CASSLMGLNTEAFF.

The chain is built from TRBV27 and TRBJ1-6, with 8 bases identical to TRBD1. The CDR3 contains 14 residues. CDR1 is MNHEY and CDR2 is SMNVEV in the germline V gene (reference sequence). V shed 6 bases, J shed 7 bases, and the junction held 5 bases outside the gene matches. CDR3 protein: CASSQGAWNSPLHF. DNA of the CDR3: TGTGCCAGCAGCCAGGGGGCCTGGAATTCACCCCTCCACTTT.

The J gene is TRBJ1-1, the V gene TRBV2; TRBD1 is a possible D gene (6 bases). Germline loops: CDR1 SNHLY, CDR2 FYNNEI. CDR3 length equals 14 residues. V lost 6 bases and J 2 bases, leaving 13 bases between the germline ends. As DNA, the CDR3 is TGTGCCAGCAGCGCCGACAGGTTCAACACTGAAGCTTTCTTT. It is translated as CASSADRFNTEAFF.

The chain uses TRBV7-8 and TRBJ1-1; the D is unclear. CDR1 and CDR2 (germline): SGHVS, FQNEAQ. CDR3 length equals 12 residues. V lost 8 bases, J lost 3 bases, and 10 bases lay in between. DNA of the CDR3: TGTGCCAGCGGAGGACTTTACACTGAAGCTTTCTTT. Amino acid sequence: CASGGLYTEAFF.

This clone was observed a single time. V and J are TRBV19 and TRBJ1-6; D is ambiguous. CDR3 size: 13 residues. V shed 5 bases and J shed 7 bases, with 9 bases lying between them. Germline CDR1 and CDR2: LNHDA and SQIVND (reference sequence). CDR3 sequence: CASSFRGNSPLHF. CDR3 sequence (DNA): TGTGCCAGTAGTTTCCGGGGAAATTCACCCCTCCACTTT.

The V gene is TRBV11-2, the J gene TRBJ1-3; 9 nucleotides align to TRBD1. Germline CDR1 SGHAT, CDR2 FQNNGV. This CDR3 comprises 14 residues. V lost 5 bases, J lost 2 bases, and 1 base stayed unmatched. The CDR3 sequence is CASSGTGTGNTIYF. Written as DNA, the CDR3 is TGTGCCAGCAGCGGGACAGGGACTGGAAACACCATATATTTT.

V usage is TRBV9 and J usage is TRBJ2-7, with 7 bases aligning to TRBD2. This CDR3 is built from 13 residues. Per germline, CDR1 SGDLS and CDR2 YYNGEE. V gave up 4 bases and J gave up 7 bases; unmatched junction bases: 8. DNA for the CDR3: TGTGCCAGCAGCCCCACGGGAGGCGGAGAGCAGTACTTC. Amino acid sequence: CASSPTGGGEQYF.

The genes are TRBV11-1 and TRBJ2-1, with D possibly TRBD1 on 6 matching bases. This CDR3 is built from 16 residues. CDR1 and CDR2 (germline): SGHAT, FQDESV (reference sequence). V was cut by 4 bases and J by 9 bases, with 22 bases left in between. The CDR3 protein is CASSWGALGGFSEQFF. CDR3 in DNA: TGTGCCAGCAGCTGGGGAGCGTTAGGGGGATTTAGTGAGCAGTTCTTC. Supplemented by reference TRBV11-1 and TRBJ2-1, the full variable domain reads EAEVAQSPRYKITEKSQAVAFWCDPISGHATLYWYRQILGQGPELLVQFQDESVVDDSQLPKDRFSAERLKGVDSTLKIQPAELGDSAMYLCASSWGALGGFSEQFFGPGTRLTVL.

The CDR3 DNA is TGTGCCACCAGCGTTCAGGGTTCTAGCAAAAACATTCAGTACTTC. Translated, it gives CATSVQGSSKNIQYF. The chain joins TRBV15 to TRBJ2-4; perhaps TRBD1 as D (5 bases). This CDR3 is 15 amino acids long. Germline CDR1 and CDR2: LNHNV and YYDKDF (reference sequence). Trimming took off 5 bases at V and 3 bases at J, with 14 bases between the two ends. Full variable domain (outside the CDR3, taken from reference TRBV15 and TRBJ2-4): DAMVIQNPRYQVTQFGKPVTLSCSQTLNHNVMYWYQQKSSQAPKLLFHYYDKDFNNEADTPDNFQSRRPNTSFCFLDIRSPGLGDTAMYLCATSVQGSSKNIQYFGAGTRLSVL.

V gene TRBV16 combines with J gene TRBJ1-1; TRBD1 might be the D (5 bases). The germline V gene encodes CDR1 KGHSY and CDR2 FQNENV. Trimming left V 4 bases short and J 0 bases short, with 9 bases between. The CDR3 runs to 14 residues. The DNA of the CDR3 is TGTGCCAGCAGCCTCTTAGGGGTGAACACTGAAGCTTTCTTT. Protein product: CASSLLGVNTEAFF.

The CDR3, as DNA: TGTGCCAGCTCACCAGACAGCTCTGAAGCTTTCTTT. This codes for CASSPDSSEAFF. The chain recombines TRBV18 with TRBJ1-1; D might be TRBD1 (5 bases). Germline CDR1 reads KGHSH; CDR2 reads LQKENI. V lost 2 bases and J 6 bases, leaving 7 bases between the germline ends. This CDR3 has 12 amino acids.

The V call is TRBV19, the J call TRBJ1-2; 7 positions agree with TRBD1. Germline CDR1 is LNHDA and CDR2 is SQIVND (reference sequence). The CDR3 loop spans 15 amino acids. Trimming took 5 bases from V and 1 from J; bases not matched to a gene: 7. CDR3: CASSYDRDFNYGYTF. CDR3 sequence (DNA): TGTGCCAGTAGTTACGACAGGGACTTTAACTATGGCTACACCTTC.

This clone has a handful of counts. This sequence joins TRBV6-5 and TRBJ1-4, with 10 nucleotides matching TRBD1. The CDR3 spans 14 residues. Germline V gene sequence: CDR1 MNHEY, CDR2 SVGAGI. After removal of 6 bases from V and 10 bases from J, the junction contained 8 bases not matched to a gene. CDR3 sequence: CASSLGTGDGKLFF. The CDR3 bases are TGTGCCAGCAGCCTAGGGACAGGGGATGGAAAACTGTTTTTT.

The table lists this clone with a few counts. The chain joins TRBV19 to TRBJ2-7; maybe TRBD2 (5 bases). The CDR3 extends over 13 amino acids. The germline V gene has CDR1 LNHDA and CDR2 SQIVND (reference sequence). Trimming pared 9 bases from V and 2 bases from J, leaving 14 bases between. The CDR3 DNA follows: TGTGCCAGCAACCGTAGAGGGACCTACGAGCAGTACTTC. Translation: CASNRRGTYEQYF.